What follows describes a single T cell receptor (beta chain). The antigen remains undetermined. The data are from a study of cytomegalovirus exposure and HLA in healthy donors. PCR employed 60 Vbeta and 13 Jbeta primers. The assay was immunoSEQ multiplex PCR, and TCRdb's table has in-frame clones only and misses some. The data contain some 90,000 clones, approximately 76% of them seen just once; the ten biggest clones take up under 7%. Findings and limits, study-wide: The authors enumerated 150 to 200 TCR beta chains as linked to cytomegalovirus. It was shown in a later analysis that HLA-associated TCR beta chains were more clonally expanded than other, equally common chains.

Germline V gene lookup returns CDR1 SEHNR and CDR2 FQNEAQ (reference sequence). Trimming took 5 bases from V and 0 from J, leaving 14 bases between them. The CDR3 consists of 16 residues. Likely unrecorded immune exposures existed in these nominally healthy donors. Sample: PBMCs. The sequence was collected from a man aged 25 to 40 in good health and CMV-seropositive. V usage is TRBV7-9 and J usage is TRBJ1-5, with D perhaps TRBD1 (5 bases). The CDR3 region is CASSRGGTNSNQPQHF. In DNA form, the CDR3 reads TGTGCCAGCAGCCGCGGGGGGACTAATAGCAATCAGCCCCAGCATTTT.